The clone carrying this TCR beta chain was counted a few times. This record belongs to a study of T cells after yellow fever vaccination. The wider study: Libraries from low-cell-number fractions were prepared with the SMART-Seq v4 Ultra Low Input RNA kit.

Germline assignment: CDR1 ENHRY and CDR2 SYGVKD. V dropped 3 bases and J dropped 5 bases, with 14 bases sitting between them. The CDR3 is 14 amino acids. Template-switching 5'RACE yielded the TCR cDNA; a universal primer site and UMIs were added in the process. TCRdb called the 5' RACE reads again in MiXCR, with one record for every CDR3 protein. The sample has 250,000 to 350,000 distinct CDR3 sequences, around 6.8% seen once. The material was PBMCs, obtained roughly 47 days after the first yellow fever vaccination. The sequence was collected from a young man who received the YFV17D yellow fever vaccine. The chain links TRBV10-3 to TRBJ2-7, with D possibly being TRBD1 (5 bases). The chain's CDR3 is CAISETTVWNEQYF. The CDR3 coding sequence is TGTGCCATCAGTGAAACGACAGTGTGGAACGAGCAGTACTTC.